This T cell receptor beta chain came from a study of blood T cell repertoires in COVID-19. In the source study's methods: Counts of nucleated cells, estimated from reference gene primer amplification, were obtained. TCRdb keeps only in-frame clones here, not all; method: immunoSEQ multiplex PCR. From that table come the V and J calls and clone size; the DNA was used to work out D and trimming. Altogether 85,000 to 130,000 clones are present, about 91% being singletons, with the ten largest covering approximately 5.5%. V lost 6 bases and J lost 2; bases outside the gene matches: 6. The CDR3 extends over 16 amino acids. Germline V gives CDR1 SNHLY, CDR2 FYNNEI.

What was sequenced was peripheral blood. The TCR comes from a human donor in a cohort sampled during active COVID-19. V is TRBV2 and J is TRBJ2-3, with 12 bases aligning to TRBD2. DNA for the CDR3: TGTGCCAGCAGGCCGACTAGCGGGAGTGTCACAGATACGCAGTATTTT. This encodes CASRPTSGSVTDTQYF.